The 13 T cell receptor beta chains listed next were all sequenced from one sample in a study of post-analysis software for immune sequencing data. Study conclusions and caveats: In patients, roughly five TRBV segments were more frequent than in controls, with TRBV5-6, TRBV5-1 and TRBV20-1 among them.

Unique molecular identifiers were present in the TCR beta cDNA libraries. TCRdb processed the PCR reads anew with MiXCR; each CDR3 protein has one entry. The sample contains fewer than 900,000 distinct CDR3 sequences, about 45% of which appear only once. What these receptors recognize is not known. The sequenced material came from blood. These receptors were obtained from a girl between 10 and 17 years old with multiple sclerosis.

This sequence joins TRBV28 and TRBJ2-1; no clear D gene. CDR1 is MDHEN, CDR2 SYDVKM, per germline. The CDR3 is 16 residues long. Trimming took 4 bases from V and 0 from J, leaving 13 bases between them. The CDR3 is CASSSVDGSSYNEQFF. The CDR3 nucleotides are TGTGCCAGCAGTTCTGTCGACGGAAGCTCCTACAATGAGCAGTTCTTC.

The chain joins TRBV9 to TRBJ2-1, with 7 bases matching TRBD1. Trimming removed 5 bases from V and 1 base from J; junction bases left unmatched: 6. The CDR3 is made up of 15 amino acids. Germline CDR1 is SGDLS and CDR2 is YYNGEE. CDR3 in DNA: TGTGCCAGCAGTTCCGGGACAGTGTCCTACAATGAGCAGTTCTTC. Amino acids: CASSSGTVSYNEQFF.

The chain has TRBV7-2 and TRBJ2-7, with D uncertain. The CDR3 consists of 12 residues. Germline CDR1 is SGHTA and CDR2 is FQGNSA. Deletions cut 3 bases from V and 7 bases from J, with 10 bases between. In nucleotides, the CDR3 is TGTGCCAGCAGCTTGGTCTCTAGGGAGCAGTACTTC. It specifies CASSLVSREQYF.

The CDR3 is CASSKNRTGVPKNIQYF. The CDR3 coding sequence is TGTGCCAGCAGCAAAAATAGGACAGGGGTTCCCAAAAACATTCAGTACTTC. This chain uses TRBV21-1 with TRBJ2-4; the table gives TRBD1 as D, unverified against the DNA. TRBV21-1 is shown as a pseudogene. The CDR3 extends over 17 amino acids.

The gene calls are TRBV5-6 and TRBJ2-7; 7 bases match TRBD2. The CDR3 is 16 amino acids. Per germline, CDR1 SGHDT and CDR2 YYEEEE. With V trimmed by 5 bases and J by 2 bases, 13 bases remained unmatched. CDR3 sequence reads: CASSSTVQRGAYEQYF. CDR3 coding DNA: TGTGCCAGCAGTTCTACCGTCCAGCGGGGAGCCTACGAGCAGTACTTC.

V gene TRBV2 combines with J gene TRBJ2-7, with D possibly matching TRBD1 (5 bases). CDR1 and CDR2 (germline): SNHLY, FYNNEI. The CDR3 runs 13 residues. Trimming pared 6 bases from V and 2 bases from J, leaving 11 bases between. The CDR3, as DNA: TGTGCCAGCAGCGTTAGACAGACCTACGAGCAGTACTTC. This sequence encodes CASSVRQTYEQYF. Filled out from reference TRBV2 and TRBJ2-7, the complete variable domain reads EPEVTQTPSHQVTQMGQEVILRCVPISNHLYFYWYRQILGQKVEFLVSFYNNEISEKSEIFDDQFSVERPDGSNFTLKIRSTKLEDSAMYFCASSVRQTYEQYFGPGTRLTVT.

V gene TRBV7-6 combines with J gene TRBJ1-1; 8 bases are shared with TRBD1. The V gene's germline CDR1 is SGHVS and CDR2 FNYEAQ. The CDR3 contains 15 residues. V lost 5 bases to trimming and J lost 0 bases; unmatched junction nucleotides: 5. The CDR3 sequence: CASSPGQDMNTEAFF. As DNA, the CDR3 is TGTGCCAGCAGCCCGGGACAGGACATGAACACTGAAGCTTTCTTT.

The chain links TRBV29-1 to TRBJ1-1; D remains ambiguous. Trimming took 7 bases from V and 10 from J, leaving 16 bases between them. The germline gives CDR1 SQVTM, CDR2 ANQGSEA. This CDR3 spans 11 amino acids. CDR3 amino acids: CSGAGPRGAFF. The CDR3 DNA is TGCAGCGGAGCGGGCCCGAGAGGAGCTTTCTTT. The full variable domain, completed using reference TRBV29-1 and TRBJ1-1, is SAVISQKPSRDICQRGTSLTIQCQVDSQVTMMFWYRQQPGQSLTLIATANQGSEATYESGFVIDKFPISRPNLTFSTLTVSNMSPEDSSIYLCSGAGPRGAFFGQGTRLTVV.

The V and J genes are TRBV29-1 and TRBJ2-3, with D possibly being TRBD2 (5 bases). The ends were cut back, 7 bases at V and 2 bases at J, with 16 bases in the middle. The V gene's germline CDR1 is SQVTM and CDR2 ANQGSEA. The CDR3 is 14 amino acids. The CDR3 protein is CSAVEADITDTQYF. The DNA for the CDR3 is TGCAGCGCTGTGGAGGCAGATATCACAGATACGCAGTATTTT.

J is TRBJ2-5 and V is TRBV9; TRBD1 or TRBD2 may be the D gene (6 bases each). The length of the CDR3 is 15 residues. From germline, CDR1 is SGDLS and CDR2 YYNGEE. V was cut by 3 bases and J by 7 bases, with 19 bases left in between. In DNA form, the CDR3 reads TGTGCCAGCAGCGGGGGGGCTACAGGTGAAGGGACCCAGTACTTC. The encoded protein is CASSGGATGEGTQYF.

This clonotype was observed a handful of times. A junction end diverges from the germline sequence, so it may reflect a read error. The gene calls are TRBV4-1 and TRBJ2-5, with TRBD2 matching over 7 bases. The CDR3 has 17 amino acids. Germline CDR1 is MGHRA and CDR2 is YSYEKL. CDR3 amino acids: CVSSQDESSQGGETQYF. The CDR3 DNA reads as TGCGTCAGCAGCCAAGACGAAAGTAGCCAGGGAGGGGAGACCCAGTACTTC.

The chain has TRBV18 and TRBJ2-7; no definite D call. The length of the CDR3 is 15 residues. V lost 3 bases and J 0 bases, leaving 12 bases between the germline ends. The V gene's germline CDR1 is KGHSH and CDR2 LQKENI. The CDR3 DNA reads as TGTGCCAGCTCACCCTCAAGCCGGAGCTCCTACGAGCAGTACTTC. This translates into CASSPSSRSSYEQYF.

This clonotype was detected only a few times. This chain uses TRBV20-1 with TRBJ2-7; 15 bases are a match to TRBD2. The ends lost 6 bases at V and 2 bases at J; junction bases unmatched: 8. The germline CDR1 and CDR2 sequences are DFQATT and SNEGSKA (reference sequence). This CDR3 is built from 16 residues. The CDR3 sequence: CSASRTSGRGTYEQYF. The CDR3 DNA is TGCAGTGCCAGTAGGACTAGCGGGAGGGGTACCTACGAGCAGTACTTC.